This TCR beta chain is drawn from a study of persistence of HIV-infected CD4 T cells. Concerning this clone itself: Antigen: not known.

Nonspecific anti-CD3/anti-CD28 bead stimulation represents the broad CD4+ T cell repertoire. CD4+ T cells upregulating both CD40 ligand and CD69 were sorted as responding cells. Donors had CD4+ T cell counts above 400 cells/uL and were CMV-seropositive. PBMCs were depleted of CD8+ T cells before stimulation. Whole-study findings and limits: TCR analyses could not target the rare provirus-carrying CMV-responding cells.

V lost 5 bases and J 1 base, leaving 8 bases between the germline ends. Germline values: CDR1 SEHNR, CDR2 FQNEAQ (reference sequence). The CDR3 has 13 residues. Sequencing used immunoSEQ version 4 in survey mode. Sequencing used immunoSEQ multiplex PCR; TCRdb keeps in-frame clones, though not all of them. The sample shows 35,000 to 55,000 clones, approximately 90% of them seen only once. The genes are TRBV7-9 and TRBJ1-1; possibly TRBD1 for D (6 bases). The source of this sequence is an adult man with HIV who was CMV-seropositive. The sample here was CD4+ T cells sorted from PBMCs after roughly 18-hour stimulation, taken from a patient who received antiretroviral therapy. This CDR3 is CASSLQGNTEAFF. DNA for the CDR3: TGTGCCAGCAGCCTACAGGGGAACACTGAAGCTTTCTTT.